The T cell receptor beta chain described here comes from a study of blood T cell repertoires in COVID-19. The wider study: Material from acute and convalescent COVID-19 was sourced from the United States, Italy and Spain. PBMCs, B-cell-depleted T cells, or T cells were the source of the cDNA or gDNA that made up the material.

V trimming: 4 bases; J trimming: 5 bases; junction bases outside the gene matches: 3. Germline V gene lookup returns CDR1 SQVTM and CDR2 ANQGSEA. CDR3 length: 13 amino acids. As processed by the authors: The authors estimated nucleated cell counts from reference gene primer amplification. Assay: immunoSEQ multiplex PCR; the TCRdb copy retains only in-frame clones and omits some. Clonal size and the V and J genes are those of that table, whereas D and trimming came from the DNA. The data hold around 310,000 clones, with approximately 91% observed a single time. This clonotype was sampled from an older woman with acute or convalescent COVID-19. Source material: peripheral blood. The chain uses TRBV29-1 and TRBJ2-1, with 9 bases that match TRBD2. The CDR3 nucleotides read TGCAGCGTTGTAGCGGGAGTTAACAATGAGCAGTTCTTC. Translation gives CSVVAGVNNEQFF.